The text below deals with one T cell receptor beta chain. Per the study methods: Reference gene primers were amplified, and this amplification served to estimate nucleated cell counts. Profiling relied on immunoSEQ multiplex PCR, and the TCRdb table lists in-frame clones only, not all of them. Clone size and the V and J calls come from that table; the DNA yielded D and trimming. Seen here are tens of thousands of clones, around 86% observed once, and the top ten hold more than 1.5%. This specimen belongs to a study of blood T cell repertoires in COVID-19. Whole-study context: COVID-19 samples collected from the United States, Italy and Spain covered acute and convalescent phases. T cells, B-cell-depleted T cells, or PBMCs provided the cDNA or gDNA that served as material.

The CDR3 is 11 amino acids. V was clipped by 1 base and J by 7 bases, with 7 bases between them. Germline-derived CDR1 and CDR2 are DFQATT and SNEGSKA (reference sequence). The chain combines TRBV20-1 with TRBJ1-1; D not certain. Specimen: peripheral blood. The receptor was isolated from a woman aged 60-75 years with acute or convalescent COVID-19. CDR3 sequence reads: CSARGGDEAFF. The CDR3 DNA sequence: TGCAGTGCTAGAGGGGGAGATGAAGCTTTCTTT.